A selection of T cell receptor beta chains follows, all from one sample in a study of a mutant IDH1 vaccine in newly diagnosed glioma. Repertoires were generated with immunoSEQ multiplex PCR, while TCRdb's copy carries only in-frame clones and drops some. The sample records 20,000 to 30,000 clones, roughly 80% being singletons. These receptors' antigens are unknown. The source material was PBMCs, sampled from a glioma patient whose treatment included an IDH1 peptide vaccine. The source is a man aged 40-50 years with glioma. Some clones in this sample may be carry-over from other donors' samples. CDR3s include the opening cysteine and the closing phenylalanine or tryptophan. A D gene is named only where the DNA matches it firmly. Clone size is shown for a subset of rows, as once, few, many or a class of expanded clone.

clone size,D gene,V gene,CDR3 length,J gene,CDR3 protein,CDR3 DNA
few,TRBD1,TRBV18,16,TRBJ1-1,CASSSTPGQGNTEAFF,TGTGCCAGCTCAAGCACACCGGGACAGGGGAACACTGAAGCTTTCTTT
.,.,TRBV19,15,TRBJ1-4,CASSTGTATNEKLFF,TGTGCCAGTAGTACCGGGACCGCAACTAATGAAAAACTGTTTTTT
.,.,TRBV6-1,13,TRBJ2-5,CASSEGRAETQYF,TGTGCCAGCAGTGAAGGTCGGGCGGAGACCCAGTACTTC
few,.,TRBV10-3,16,TRBJ1-5,CAISESGKYSNQPQHF,TGTGCCATCAGTGAGTCGGGGAAGTATAGCAATCAGCCCCAGCATTTT
few,.,TRBV5-4,18,TRBJ2-1,CASSFRGGRLFSYNEQFF,TGTGCCAGCAGTTTCAGGGGGGGCCGTCTTTTCTCCTACAATGAGCAGTTCTTC
.,.,TRBV7-8,12,TRBJ2-1,CASSFDPTGGIF,TGTGCCAGCAGCTTCGACCCTACCGGCGGGATCTTC
.,.,TRBV18,15,TRBJ2-7,CASSPPSRERYEQYF,TGTGCCAGCTCACCACCGAGCAGGGAAAGGTACGAGCAGTACTTC
.,.,TRBV4-1,15,TRBJ1-1,CASTRETAANTEAFF,TGCGCCAGCACCCGAGAGACGGCTGCGAACACTGAAGCTTTCTTT
.,TRBD1,TRBV5-6,14,TRBJ2-7,CASSGDSQVYEQYF,TGTGCCAGCAGCGGGGACAGCCAAGTCTACGAGCAGTACTTC
.,TRBD1,TRBV5-6,15,TRBJ1-6,CASSLGQGLNSPLHF,TGTGCCAGCAGCTTAGGACAGGGGTTGAATTCACCCCTCCACTTT
once,.,TRBV7-8,15,TRBJ1-2,CASSLGDDREYGYTF,TGTGCCAGCAGCTTAGGGGACGACAGAGAATATGGCTACACCTTC
.,TRBD2,TRBV6-6,15,TRBJ2-7,CASRHMGGGGYEQYF,TGTGCCAGCCGCCACATGGGGGGGGGAGGCTACGAGCAGTACTTC
.,.,TRBV5-6,13,TRBJ1-1,CASSFTVNTEAFF,TGTGCCAGCAGCTTTACCGTGAACACTGAAGCTTTCTTT
.,TRBD2,TRBV2,19,TRBJ2-5,CASSYTMGLAVVSQETQYF,TGTGCCAGCAGTTACACCATGGGACTAGCGGTAGTTAGCCAAGAGACCCAGTACTTC
.,.,TRBV2,15,TRBJ2-2,CASRPGTDVPGELFF,TGTGCCAGCCGGCCCGGGACCGACGTTCCCGGGGAGCTGTTTTTT
.,.,TRBV6-4,14,TRBJ1-6,CASRAGWDNSPLHF,TGTGCCAGCCGAGCCGGTTGGGATAATTCACCCCTCCACTTT